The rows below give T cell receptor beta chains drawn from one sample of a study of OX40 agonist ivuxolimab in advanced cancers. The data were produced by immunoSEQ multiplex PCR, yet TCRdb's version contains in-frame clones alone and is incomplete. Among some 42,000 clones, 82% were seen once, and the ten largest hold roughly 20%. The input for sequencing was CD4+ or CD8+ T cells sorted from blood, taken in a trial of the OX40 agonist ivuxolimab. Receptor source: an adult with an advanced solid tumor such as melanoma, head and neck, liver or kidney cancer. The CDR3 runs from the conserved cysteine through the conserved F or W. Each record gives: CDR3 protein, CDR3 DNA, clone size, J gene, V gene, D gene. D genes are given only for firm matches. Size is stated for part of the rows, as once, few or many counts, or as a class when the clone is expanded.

CDR3 protein: CATSNGGAQYF
CDR3 DNA: TGTGCCACCAGCAACGGCGGGGCCCAGTACTTC
clone size: NA
J gene: TRBJ2-5
V gene: TRBV15
D gene: NA

CDR3 protein: CASSLDRPEQYF
CDR3 DNA: TGTGCCAGCAGCTTAGATCGACCCGAGCAGTACTTC
clone size: NA
J gene: TRBJ2-7
V gene: TRBV7-2
D gene: NA

CDR3 protein: CASSLSSNMDMNTEAFF
CDR3 DNA: TGTGCCAGCAGCTTATCCTCAAACATGGACATGAACACTGAAGCTTTCTTT
clone size: NA
J gene: TRBJ1-1
V gene: TRBV7-9
D gene: NA

CDR3 protein: CASSLLASGKADTQYF
CDR3 DNA: TGTGCCAGCAGCTTGCTCGCTAGCGGGAAGGCAGATACGCAGTATTTT
clone size: NA
J gene: TRBJ2-3
V gene: TRBV7-2
D gene: TRBD2

CDR3 protein: CASSLEGGLHSGNTIYF
CDR3 DNA: TGTGCCAGCAGCTTAGAAGGAGGGCTCCACTCTGGAAACACCATATATTTT
clone size: NA
J gene: TRBJ1-3
V gene: TRBV7-9
D gene: NA

CDR3 protein: CASSGQQVYGYTF
CDR3 DNA: TGTGCTAGTTCTGGGCAGCAGGTTTATGGCTACACCTTC
clone size: NA
J gene: TRBJ1-2
V gene: TRBV12-5
D gene: NA

CDR3 protein: CAISTDRSSYEQYF
CDR3 DNA: TGTGCCATATCGACAGACAGAAGCTCCTACGAGCAGTACTTC
clone size: NA
J gene: TRBJ2-7
V gene: TRBV6-1
D gene: NA

CDR3 protein: CASSLRLAASSYNEQFF
CDR3 DNA: TGTGCCAGCAGCTTAAGGCTAGCCGCGAGCTCCTACAATGAGCAGTTCTTC
clone size: NA
J gene: TRBJ2-1
V gene: TRBV11-2
D gene: NA

CDR3 protein: CASSAGLAYEQYF
CDR3 DNA: TGTGCCAGTAGTGCGGGACTAGCGTACGAGCAGTACTTC
clone size: few
J gene: TRBJ2-7
V gene: TRBV19
D gene: TRBD2

CDR3 protein: CASSSMAQSNTEAFF
CDR3 DNA: TGTGCCAGCAGCTCTATGGCTCAGAGTAACACTGAAGCTTTCTTT
clone size: NA
J gene: TRBJ1-1
V gene: TRBV7-6
D gene: NA

CDR3 protein: CASSLDRVRGSYNEQFF
CDR3 DNA: TGTGCCAGCAGCTTAGACAGGGTGAGGGGATCCTACAATGAGCAGTTCTTC
clone size: NA
J gene: TRBJ2-1
V gene: TRBV7-6
D gene: NA

CDR3 protein: CAISSSYEQYF
CDR3 DNA: TGTGCCATCTCTAGCTCCTACGAGCAGTACTTC
clone size: NA
J gene: TRBJ2-7
V gene: TRBV10-3
D gene: NA

CDR3 protein: CASSLLDRGSGNTIYF
CDR3 DNA: TGTGCCAGCAGCCTTCTGGACAGGGGCTCTGGAAACACCATATATTTT
clone size: once
J gene: TRBJ1-3
V gene: TRBV7-2
D gene: TRBD1

CDR3 protein: CASSYLLGSYEQYF
CDR3 DNA: TGTGCCAGCAGCTACTTACTAGGGTCCTACGAGCAGTACTTC
clone size: NA
J gene: TRBJ2-7
V gene: TRBV7-9
D gene: NA

CDR3 protein: CASSESRSFVETQYF
CDR3 DNA: TGTGCCAGCAGTGAATCTCGCTCGTTCGTAGAGACCCAGTACTTC
clone size: NA
J gene: TRBJ2-5
V gene: TRBV2
D gene: NA

CDR3 protein: CASKFSGRAILSSYEQYF
CDR3 DNA: TGTGCCAGTAAGTTTAGCGGGAGGGCCATACTTAGCTCCTACGAGCAGTACTTC
clone size: NA
J gene: TRBJ2-7
V gene: TRBV19
D gene: TRBD2